This T cell receptor beta chain came from a study of blood T cell repertoires in COVID-19. Libraries were prepared by immunoSEQ multiplex PCR; TCRdb keeps only in-frame clonotypes and omits some of them. Of about 380,000 clones in the sample, approximately 84% were seen once. Participants were aged about 18 to 90 years from 20 to 30 US areas. Cohorts were based on clinical histories the participants reported. The clonotype originates from a woman aged 25 to 39 who had recovered from COVID-19. Material for sequencing was PBMCs or T cells enriched from blood (not recorded which).

CDR3 amino acids: CASSVEAGPSGANVLTF. The CDR3 coding sequence is TGTGCCAGCAGCGTAGAAGCAGGGCCCTCTGGGGCCAACGTCCTGACTTTC. This chain joins TRBV9 and TRBJ2-6; possibly TRBD1 for D (5 bases). CDR1 is SGDLS, CDR2 YYNGEE, per germline. There are 17 residues in the CDR3. V was pared by 0 bases and J by 0 bases, with 10 bases between.